Each of the 13 T cell receptor beta chains below was sequenced from the same sample in a study of shared T cell receptors in the human thymus. Produced via immunoSEQ multiplex PCR; TCRdb's table is partial and in-frame only. The sample lists 500,000 to 550,000 clones; around 78% were seen once. The sample also formed part of further work on human thymus T cells.

The sequencing input was thymocytes. Source of these receptors: a boy less than two years old with a congenital heart defect.

The J gene is TRBJ1-1, the V gene TRBV19, with a weak D call TRBD1 (6 bases). The CDR3 is 16 residues long. In germline, CDR1 is LNHDA, CDR2 SQIVND (reference sequence). Trimming removed 3 bases at V and 0 bases at J, with 14 bases between. The DNA of the CDR3 is TGTGCCAGTAGTATTTCGACAGGCCTGATGAACACTGAAGCTTTCTTT. Translating it yields CASSISTGLMNTEAFF.

This clone turned up a few times. This chain connects TRBV19 to TRBJ1-4, with D uncertain. Germline V gene sequence: CDR1 LNHDA, CDR2 SQIVND (reference sequence). This CDR3 comprises 15 residues. The germline V and J ends were trimmed by 1 base and 3 bases, with 9 bases remaining between them. CDR3 DNA: TGTGCCAGTAGTATAGGCCAGGAACCTAATGAAAAACTGTTTTTT. Translating it yields CASSIGQEPNEKLFF. The full variable domain, rest sourced from reference TRBV19 and TRBJ1-4, is DGGITQSPKYLFRKEGQNVTLSCEQNLNHDAMYWYRQDPGQGLRLIYYSQIVNDFQKGDIAEGYSVSREKKESFPLTVTSAQKNPTAFYLCASSIGQEPNEKLFFGSGTQLSVL.

V gene TRBV27 combines with J gene TRBJ2-7; maybe TRBD1 (5 bases). The ends were cut back, 6 bases at V and 0 bases at J, with 21 bases in the middle. This CDR3 contains 17 residues. CDR1 is MNHEY and CDR2 is SMNVEV in the germline V gene (reference sequence). The CDR3 region has the DNA TGTGCCAGCAGCCCAGATCAACGACAGAGAGTCTCCTACGAGCAGTACTTC. Residues: CASSPDQRQRVSYEQYF.

The gene calls are TRBV5-6 and TRBJ2-5; 11 bases are a match to TRBD1. After removal of 2 bases from V and 5 bases from J, the junction contained 11 bases not matched to a gene. This CDR3 region has 17 residues. Germline CDR1 and CDR2: SGHDT and YYEEEE. The CDR3: CASSLPPGQGARETQYF. CDR3 in DNA: TGTGCCAGCAGCTTACCGCCCGGACAGGGGGCACGGGAGACCCAGTACTTC.

The gene calls are TRBV5-1 and TRBJ2-5; maybe TRBD1 (8 bases). CDR1 and CDR2 (germline): SGHRS, YFSETQ. The CDR3 extends over 15 amino acids. The germline V and J ends were trimmed by 1 base and 5 bases, with 15 bases remaining between them. CDR3 coding DNA: TGCGCCAGCAGCTTGCGGATACAGGGGGGGGAGACCCAGTACTTC. This codes for CASSLRIQGGETQYF. Full variable domain (remainder filled in from reference TRBV5-1 and TRBJ2-5): KAGVTQTPRYLIKTRGQQVTLSCSPISGHRSVSWYQQTPGQGLQFLFEYFSETQRNKGNFPGRFSGRQFSNSRSEMNVSTLELGDSALYLCASSLRIQGGETQYFGPGTRLLVL.

The chain links TRBV4-1 to TRBJ2-1; D is perhaps TRBD1 (6 bases). This CDR3 contains 17 residues. Germline V lookup: CDR1 MGHRA, CDR2 YSYEKL. The V end lost 4 bases, the J end lost 7 bases, and 23 bases lay between the germline ends. CDR3 residues: CASSRLPGRGDGNEQFF. CDR3 coding DNA: TGCGCCAGCAGCCGACTCCCGGGCAGGGGTGATGGAAATGAGCAGTTCTTC.

The V call is TRBV6-1, the J call TRBJ2-7, with TRBD2 matching over 11 bases. Unmatched junction bases numbered 4, after V lost 0 bases and J lost 0 bases. The length of the CDR3 is 17 residues. Per the germline V gene, CDR1 is MNHNS and CDR2 is SASEGT. CDR3 protein: CASSEASGRGNSYEQYF. The CDR3 DNA sequence: TGTGCCAGCAGTGAAGCTAGCGGGAGGGGGAACTCCTACGAGCAGTACTTC.

The chain uses TRBV7-9 and TRBJ2-1; no reliable D call. The length of the CDR3 is 13 residues. Germline V gives CDR1 SEHNR, CDR2 FQNEAQ (reference sequence). The V end was cut by 8 bases, the J end by 5 bases, with 13 bases between. The CDR3 bases are TGTGCCAGCGGGCCGAATTCTGACAATGAGCAGTTCTTC. Amino acid sequence: CASGPNSDNEQFF. The full variable domain, completed using reference TRBV7-9 and TRBJ2-1, is DTGVSQNPRHKITKRGQNVTFRCDPISEHNRLYWYRQTLGQGPEFLTYFQNEAQLEKSRLLSDRFSAERPKGSFSTLEIQRTEQGDSAMYLCASGPNSDNEQFFGPGTRLTVL.

This clone occurred once. The chain carries TRBV28 and TRBJ1-1; 8 positions match TRBD1. V shed 4 bases, J shed 1 base, and the junction held 5 bases outside the gene matches. The CDR3 consists of 15 residues. Germline V CDR1 and CDR2: MDHEN, SYDVKM. The CDR3 loop is CASSSLQGGNTEAFF. The CDR3 nucleotides are TGTGCCAGCAGTTCCCTACAGGGGGGGAACACTGAAGCTTTCTTT.

This clone was detected once. The chain recombines TRBV4-3 with TRBJ2-5, with D perhaps matching TRBD1 (6 bases). CDR3 length equals 16 residues. Trimming pared 2 bases from V and 2 bases from J, leaving 15 bases between. The germline gives CDR1 LGHNA, CDR2 YSLEER. The CDR3 sequence is CASSQYAGTHQETQYF. Here the CDR3 DNA reads TGCGCCAGCAGCCAATACGCCGGGACACATCAAGAGACCCAGTACTTC.

Points on this clone: This specimen includes other DNA sequences encoding the same CDR3. This chain uses TRBV14 with TRBJ2-5, with a possible D match to TRBD1 (5 bases). Germline lookup yields CDR1 SGHDN and CDR2 FVKESK. This CDR3 contains 14 residues. V was clipped by 4 bases and J by 2 bases, with 11 bases between them. The CDR3 here is CASSPGQVQETQYF. CDR3 nucleotide sequence: TGTGCCAGCAGCCCAGGGCAGGTTCAAGAGACCCAGTACTTC.

The gene calls are TRBV7-9 and TRBJ1-2, with 11 bases identical to TRBD1. CDR1 is SEHNR, CDR2 FQNEAQ, per germline (reference sequence). V shed 5 bases and J 6 bases; nucleotides not matched to a gene: 2. The CDR3 loop spans 13 amino acids. The CDR3 is CASSLDRGHGYTF. The CDR3, as DNA: TGTGCCAGCAGCCTGGACAGGGGGCATGGCTACACCTTC.

This clone was found a few times. The genes are TRBV11-2 and TRBJ2-7; 12 bases align to TRBD1. From germline, CDR1 is SGHAT and CDR2 FQNNGV. V lost 5 bases to trimming and J lost 5 bases; unmatched junction nucleotides: 7. This CDR3 region has 15 residues. Here the CDR3 reads CASSHPGQGAHEQYF. In DNA form, the CDR3 reads TGTGCCAGCAGCCACCCGGGACAGGGGGCTCACGAGCAGTACTTC.